This TCR beta chain was captured in a study of T-cell memory formation after mild COVID-19 (dated by TCRdb to the early 2020s). For the study in its entirety: TCR sequence clusters from the two donors were found to be largely donor specific. Two young, previously healthy adult volunteers, one female and one male, were included in the cohort. T-cell clones expanding and contracting after mild COVID-19 in a couple of donors were tracked by longitudinal TCRalpha and TCRbeta repertoire sequencing.

PBMCs were isolated by Ficoll-Paque density gradient centrifugation. A few counts support this clonotype. Its antigen is still unknown. No base quality values were provided; no much bigger clone lies one nucleotide off. TCRdb records Illumina NovaSeq 6000 as the sequencer. TCRalpha and TCRbeta cDNA libraries were built by 5'RACE with constant-segment primers, adding sample barcodes and unique molecular identifiers. Trizol reagent was used to extract RNA from every sample. The libraries were amplified in two PCR steps, and the second step added a second sample barcode and Illumina TruSeq adapters. Sequencing of libraries was performed on an Illumina NovaSeq with 2 x 150 bp paired-end reads. The authors processed their data as follows. The reads were demultiplexed and collapsed into UMI-guided consensus sequences using migec v1.2.7. Using mixcr v2.1.11, the UMI consensuses were aligned to TRA and TRB V and J templates and assembled into clonotypes. Clonotypes were classified as expanded or contracted when called significant by both edgeR and NoisET, with noise models trained on biological replicates. For edgeR calls, the cutoffs were a false discovery rate-adjusted p below 0.01 and a log2 fold-change threshold of 1. PCA with hierarchical clustering of max-normalized trajectories of the 1000 most abundant clonotypes was used as exploratory dynamics analysis. The CD4 or CD8 phenotype of responding clones was assigned using the separately sequenced CD4+ and CD8+ repertoires. TCRdb handled the public reads itself, with Q25 trimming in fastp and clone calling in MiXCR, and kept productive beta chains. Merged by CDR3 protein, the rows form single entries marked with the most common genes and DNA. These V and J calls are TCRdb output, not the study's own analysis. This sample holds fewer than 350,000 distinct CDR3 sequences; 15% were observed only once. The top ten clones comprise 20% to 25% of the sample.

Results the study describes overall, beyond this receptor: From day 15 to 85, contracting clones showed balanced CD4/CD8 phenotypes, whereas a second wave of clones that expanded from day 15 to 37 leaned towards CD4+. Some responding clones were detected in pre-infection memory, which suggested that pre-existing cross-reactive memory T cells had joined the SARS-CoV-2 response. The study included only a couple of mild cases, and larger cohorts that include severe cases with pre-infection samples were judged to be necessary. Contracting CD4+ clones turned up mainly in the CM and EM memory subsets, whereas EMRA was where CD8+ clones were enriched. SARS-CoV-2 specificity was not confirmed for the second-wave clones peaking on day 37.

The CDR3 runs 14 residues from the cysteine to the phenylalanine. Here the CDR3 DNA is all that survives: 42 bases in frame from base 1. Per the germline V gene (reference sequence), SGHAT is the CDR1 and FQDESV is the CDR2. A distance of 15 bases separates the germline ends of V and J, which lose 5 bases and 5 bases respectively. The chain couples TRBV11-1 to TRBJ2-5; the D gene lacks a confident call. This receptor was identified in a man aged 18 to 29 who had mild COVID-19 (a few samples of this study predate the infection). The sample titles of this study are shuffled in the database, so cell type and time point are left out; the donor was told from shared clones. Sequenced sample: PBMCs or a T cell subset sorted from them (not recorded which). The bases are TGTGCCAGCAGCCTAGGAGTTGGTGATGAGACCCAGTACTTC. Translated, this is CASSLGVGDETQYF.